This record covers a single T cell receptor (beta chain). Its specificity is unknown. The data were obtained in a study of CD8+CD57+ T cells in acquired aplastic anemia. Study-wide context: The DNA of sorted CD4+ and CD8+ cells averaged roughly 3.2 ug.

For CDR3 and TCR beta VDJ profiling, genomic DNA was the template used. TCRdb recomputed calls from the reads with MiXCR, one row per CDR3 protein. The table records approximately 170,000 distinct CDR3 sequences, 50% to 75% of them present only once. Whole-study findings and limits: A set of about 30 CD8+ CDR3 sequences was shared between patients and controls, and these sequences appeared highly expressed in patients.

CDR3 length: 16 amino acids. From germline, CDR1 is ENHRY and CDR2 SYGVKD. V dropped 10 bases and J dropped 4; count of bases not matched to a gene: 10. The sequenced sample was sorted CD4+, CD8+, or CD8+CD57+ T cells (not recorded which) from PBMCs. V gene TRBV10-3 combines with J gene TRBJ2-2; 12 bases are a match to TRBD2. The source is a human donor in good health. This chain's CDR3 is CASRFGLAGTTGELFF. CDR3 nucleotides: TGTGCCAGCAGATTCGGACTAGCGGGGACCACCGGGGAGCTGTTTTTT.